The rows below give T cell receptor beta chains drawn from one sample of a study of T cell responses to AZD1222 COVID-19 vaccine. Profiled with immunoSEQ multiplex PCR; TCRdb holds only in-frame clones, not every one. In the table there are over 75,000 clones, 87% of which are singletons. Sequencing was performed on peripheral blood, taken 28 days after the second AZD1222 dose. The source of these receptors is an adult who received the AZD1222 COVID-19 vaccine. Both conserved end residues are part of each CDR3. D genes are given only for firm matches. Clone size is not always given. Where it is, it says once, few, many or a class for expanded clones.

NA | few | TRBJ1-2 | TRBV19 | TGTGCCAGTAGACCGGGCGCCACCTACTATGGCTACACCTTC | CASRPGATYYGYTF
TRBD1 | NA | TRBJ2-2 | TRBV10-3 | TGTGCCATCGTAGCAGGGGGCCGAACTAACACCGGGGAGCTGTTTTTT | CAIVAGGRTNTGELFF
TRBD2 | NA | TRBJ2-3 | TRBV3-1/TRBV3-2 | TGTGCCAGCAGCCAAGTTCGGACTAGCGGGGGGGCCGGGGGAGATACGCAGTATTTT | CASSQVRTSGGAGGDTQYF
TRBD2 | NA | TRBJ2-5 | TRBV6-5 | TGTGCCAGCAGCAACCGGGGGGGCAGAGAGACCCAGTACTTC | CASSNRGGRETQYF
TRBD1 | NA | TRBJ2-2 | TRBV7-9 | TGTGCCAGCAGCTTGGGCCGGGACAGGGTCACCGGGGAGCTGTTTTTT | CASSLGRDRVTGELFF
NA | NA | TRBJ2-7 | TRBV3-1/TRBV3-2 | TGTGCCAGCAGCTCCCATCGGAGGGCCCACGAGCAGTACTTC | CASSSHRRAHEQYF
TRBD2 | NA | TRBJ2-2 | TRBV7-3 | TGTGCCAGCAGCCCTACCGCAGCGGGGGATACCGGGGAGCTGTTTTTT | CASSPTAAGDTGELFF
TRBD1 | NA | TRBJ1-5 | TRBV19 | TGTGCCAGTAGTATCGGACAGGGGCCCAATCAGCCCCAGCATTTT | CASSIGQGPNQPQHF
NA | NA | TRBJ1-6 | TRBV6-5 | TGTGCCAGCAGTTACTCGACGGGTGGGGTAAGCTCACCCCTCCACTTT | CASSYSTGGVSSPLHF
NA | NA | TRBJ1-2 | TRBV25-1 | TGTGCCAGCAGAGGGGACAACTATGGCTACACCTTC | CASRGDNYGYTF
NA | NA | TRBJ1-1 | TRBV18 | TGTGCCAGCTCACCACCTTCGAGGGGAGGAACTGAAGCTTTCTTT | CASSPPSRGGTEAFF
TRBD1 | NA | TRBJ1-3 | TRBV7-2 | TGTGCCAGCAGCCCAGGGACAGACTCTGGAAACACCATATATTTT | CASSPGTDSGNTIYF
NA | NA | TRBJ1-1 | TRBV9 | TGTGCCAGCAGCCCCCAGGGAGGACTGATGAACACTGAAGCTTTCTTT | CASSPQGGLMNTEAFF
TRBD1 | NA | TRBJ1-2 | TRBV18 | TGTGCCAGCTCACCATGGCGGGACAGGAACTTTGGCTACACCTTC | CASSPWRDRNFGYTF
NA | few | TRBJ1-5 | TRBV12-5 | TGTGCTAGTGGTTTCGACAATCAGCCCCAGCATTTT | CASGFDNQPQHF
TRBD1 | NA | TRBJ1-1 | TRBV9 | TGTGCCAGCAGCCCCAAGGGACAGATCCGGAACACTGAAGCTTTCTTT | CASSPKGQIRNTEAFF
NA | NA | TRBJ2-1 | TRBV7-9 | TGTGCCAGCAGCGGACAGAAGTCCTACAATGAGCAGTTCTTC | CASSGQKSYNEQFF
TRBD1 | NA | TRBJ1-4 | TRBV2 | TGTGCCAGCAGAGTGACAGGGGCACACAATGAAAAACTGTTTTTT | CASRVTGAHNEKLFF
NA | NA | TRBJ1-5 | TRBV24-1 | TGTGCCACCAGTGAAAGGGGAGGATATCAGCCCCAGCATTTT | CATSERGGYQPQHF
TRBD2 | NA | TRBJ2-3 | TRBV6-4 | TGTGCCAGCAGTGACTCGAGGACTAGCGGGGGCTACACAGATACGCAGTATTTT | CASSDSRTSGGYTDTQYF
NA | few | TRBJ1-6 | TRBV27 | TGTGCCAGCAGCCCTGCCGCGGGGAGCCCACCCCTCCACTTT | CASSPAAGSPPLHF
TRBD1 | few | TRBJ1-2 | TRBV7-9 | TGTGCCAGCAGCTTTCAAGGACAGGGAACTGGCTACACCTTC | CASSFQGQGTGYTF
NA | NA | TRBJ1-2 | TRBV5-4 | TGTGCCAGCAGCTTGGACCCAACTAGATTGGATACTGGCTACACCTTC | CASSLDPTRLDTGYTF
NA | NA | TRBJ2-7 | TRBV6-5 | TGTGCCAGCAGTCCCTCGGGGACCTACGAGCAGTACTTC | CASSPSGTYEQYF
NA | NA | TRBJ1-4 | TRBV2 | TGTGCCAGCAATGGGGGGGGGTTAACTAATGAAAAACTGTTTTTT | CASNGGGLTNEKLFF
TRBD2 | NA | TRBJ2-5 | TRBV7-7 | TGTGCTAGCAGCTTAGAGGCTAGCGGGGGGGCCGGAGAGACCCAGTACTTC | CASSLEASGGAGETQYF
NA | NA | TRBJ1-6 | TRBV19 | TGTGCCAGTAGTATTTTGGGGGCCCGGAATTCACCCCTCCACTTT | CASSILGARNSPLHF
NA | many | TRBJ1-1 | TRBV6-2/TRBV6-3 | TGTGCCAGCAGTTTAACAGACATGAACACTGAAGCTTTCTTT | CASSLTDMNTEAFF
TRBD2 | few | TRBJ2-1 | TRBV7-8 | TGTGCCAGCAGCTTTACTAGCGGGGGCTACAATGAGCAGTTCTTC | CASSFTSGGYNEQFF
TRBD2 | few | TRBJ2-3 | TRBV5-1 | TGCGCCAGCACCAGCGGGGGGGTGCACGCAGATACGCAGTATTTT | CASTSGGVHADTQYF
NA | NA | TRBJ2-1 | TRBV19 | TGTGCCAGTAGTCCCACTATAACAAGTTACAATGAGCAGTTCTTC | CASSPTITSYNEQFF
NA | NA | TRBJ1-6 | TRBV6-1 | TGTGCCAGCAGTGAAGGTTGGGCCGGCGGTGGTTCACCCCTCCACTTT | CASSEGWAGGGSPLHF
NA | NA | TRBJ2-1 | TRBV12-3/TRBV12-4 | TGTGCCAGCACTCGTCCCTGGGGCAATGAGCAGTTCTTC | CASTRPWGNEQFF
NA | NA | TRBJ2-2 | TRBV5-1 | TGCGCCAGCAGGTGGACAGACACCGGGGAGCTGTTTTTT | CASRWTDTGELFF
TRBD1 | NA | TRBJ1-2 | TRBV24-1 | TGTGCCACCAGTGATGCCGGGACAGAGTATGGCTACACCTTC | CATSDAGTEYGYTF
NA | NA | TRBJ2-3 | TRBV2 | TGTGCCAGCAGTACCGGACAGACTACAAGGACAGATACGCAGTATTTT | CASSTGQTTRTDTQYF
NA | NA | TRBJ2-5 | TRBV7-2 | TGTGCCAGCAGCCCGAGGGGGGGGGCGGGAGAGACCCAGTACTTC | CASSPRGGAGETQYF
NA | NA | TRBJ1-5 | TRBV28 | TGTGCCAGCTATGAACCCCGGGGTAATCAGCCCCAGCATTTT | CASYEPRGNQPQHF
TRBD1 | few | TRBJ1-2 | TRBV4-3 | TGCGCCAGCAGCCAAGGGGAACGGCGGACAGGGAATGGCTACACCTTC | CASSQGERRTGNGYTF
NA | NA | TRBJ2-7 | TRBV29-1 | TGCAGCGTTGAAAGCGGTTCCTCCTACGAGCAGTACTTC | CSVESGSSYEQYF
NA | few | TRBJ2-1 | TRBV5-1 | TGCGCCAGCACCTGGGGAGGTGGGAGGACTGTCAATGAGCAGTTCTTC | CASTWGGGRTVNEQFF
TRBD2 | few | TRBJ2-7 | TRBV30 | TGTGCCTGGAGTGACGCTAGCGGGGGGGCCTACGAGCAGTACTTC | CAWSDASGGAYEQYF
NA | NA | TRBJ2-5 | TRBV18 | TGTGCCAGCTCACCACCGGAGTTACAAGAGACCCAGTACTTC | CASSPPELQETQYF
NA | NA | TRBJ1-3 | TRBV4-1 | TGCGCCAGCAGCCAAGATGCGGTCTGGAGAGACACCATATATTTT | CASSQDAVWRDTIYF
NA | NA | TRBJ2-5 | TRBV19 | TGTGCCAGTAGTATCTTGGGCGGCCAAGAGACCCAGTACTTC | CASSILGGQETQYF
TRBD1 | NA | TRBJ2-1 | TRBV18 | TGTGCCAGCTCGTCCGGGACAGGGGCTAAGGGTGAGCAGTTCTTC | CASSSGTGAKGEQFF
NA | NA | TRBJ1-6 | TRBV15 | TGTGCCTCTCGGTTTTTGCCTCTACATTCACCCCTCCACTTT | CASRFLPLHSPLHF
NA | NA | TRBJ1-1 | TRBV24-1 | TGTGCCACCAGTGACCCTAGGACGGGGAACACTGAAGCTTTCTTT | CATSDPRTGNTEAFF
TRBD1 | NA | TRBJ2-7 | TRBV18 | TGTGCCAGCTCGGATGGGACAGGGCCAAGTGGCTACGAGCAGTACTTC | CASSDGTGPSGYEQYF
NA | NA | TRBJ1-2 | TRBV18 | TGTGCCAGCTCACCACGGCAGGGGCACTATGGCTACACCTTC | CASSPRQGHYGYTF
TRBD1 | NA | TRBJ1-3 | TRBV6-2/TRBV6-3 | TGTGCCAGCAGTATACAGGGGTTCTCTGGAAACACCATATATTTT | CASSIQGFSGNTIYF
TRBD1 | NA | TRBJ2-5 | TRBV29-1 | TGCAGCGTGCTACCGGGACAGGGGGCACGGCTCCAGTACTTC | CSVLPGQGARLQYF
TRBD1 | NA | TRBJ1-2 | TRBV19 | TGTGCCAGTAGTATTACCTTACAGGGGGCCTATGGCTACACCTTC | CASSITLQGAYGYTF